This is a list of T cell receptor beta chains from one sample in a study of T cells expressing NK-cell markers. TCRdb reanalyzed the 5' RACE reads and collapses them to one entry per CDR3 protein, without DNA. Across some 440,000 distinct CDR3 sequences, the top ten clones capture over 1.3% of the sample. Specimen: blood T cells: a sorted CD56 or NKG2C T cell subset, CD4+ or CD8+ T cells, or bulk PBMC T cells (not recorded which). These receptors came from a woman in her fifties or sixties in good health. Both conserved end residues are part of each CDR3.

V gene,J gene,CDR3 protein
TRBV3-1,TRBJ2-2,CASSPSDRARGGELFF
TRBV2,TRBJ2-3,CASSVGGLTDTQYF
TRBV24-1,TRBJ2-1,CATSDLQGAAGEQFF
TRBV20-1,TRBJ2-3,CSARDPGVRGSTDTQYF
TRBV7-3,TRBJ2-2,CASSLKRENGELFF
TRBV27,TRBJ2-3,CASSLKGAFTDTQYF
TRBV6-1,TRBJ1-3,CASSHQGFLNTIYF
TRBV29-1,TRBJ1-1,CSVRTLRDTEAFF
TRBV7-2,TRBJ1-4,CASSPSGEKLFF
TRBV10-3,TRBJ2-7,CAISGTRTSYEQYF
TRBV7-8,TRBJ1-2,CASSLESESGYTF
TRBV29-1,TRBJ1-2,CSVQGPEGYTF
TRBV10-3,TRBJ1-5,CAIQGYKDQPQHF